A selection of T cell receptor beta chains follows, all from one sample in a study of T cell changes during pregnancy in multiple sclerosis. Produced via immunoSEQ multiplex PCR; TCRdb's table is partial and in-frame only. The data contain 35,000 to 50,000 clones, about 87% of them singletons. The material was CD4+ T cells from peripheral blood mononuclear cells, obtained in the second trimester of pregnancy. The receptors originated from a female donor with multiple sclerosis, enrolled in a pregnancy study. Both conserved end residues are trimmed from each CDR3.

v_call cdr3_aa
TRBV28 ASSFQGASNEKLF
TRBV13 ASSFRDFSSYEQY
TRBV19 ASRHTTTNEKLF
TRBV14 ASSPSGNEQF
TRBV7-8 ASSSRDRARAGANVLT
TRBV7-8 ASSLASGTGGPNEKLF
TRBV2 ASSEGGWDRGYEQY
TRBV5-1 ASGVAGVQSNEQF
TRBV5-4 ASSLADRDLSEQY
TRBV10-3 AISGSGTGANVLT
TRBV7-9 ASSLSGQTYEQY
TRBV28 ASSFSRNYGYT
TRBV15 ATSREFRGGYT
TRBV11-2 ASSILAGGFADTQY
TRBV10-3 AISDQQGSQPQH
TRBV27 ASSLAAGLNYGYT
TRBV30 AWGTGSNSPLH
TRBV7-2 ASTAGVNTGELF
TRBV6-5 ASSYSASGITDTQY
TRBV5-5 ASSGGAQETQY
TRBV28 ASSGYRREKF
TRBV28 ASSFLAGEGTDTQY
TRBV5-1 ASSAWERGDTGELF
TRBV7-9 ASSLRLANTDTQY
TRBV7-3 ASSLQGQGRFPDTQY
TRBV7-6 ASSPRPLAGGTDTQY
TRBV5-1 ASSLDSPNYGYT
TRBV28 ASSLILGTGFNYGYT
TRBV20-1 SARGSAEAF
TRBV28 ASSPPILNGFRF
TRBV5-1 ASSFGEYQETQY
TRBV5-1 ASSFLSGNEQF
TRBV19 ASSVSGGRTYEQY
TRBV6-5 ASSYSLAGGGELF
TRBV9 ASSVGGQGYEQY
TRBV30 AWSVRGQGLGSPLH
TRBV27 ASGGGGLSEKLF
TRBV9 ASSAGQGSNQPQH
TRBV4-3 ASSQDRSGSFGDEQF
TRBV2 ASSDSYRGLAFNQPQH
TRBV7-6 ASSSHYYEQY
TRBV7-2 ASSLGGQGAALSTDTQY
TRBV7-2 ASSYGGMGANVLT
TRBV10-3 AISMDRGNTEAF
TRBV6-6 ASSYSDYEQY
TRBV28 ASSGGTGEYSNQPQH
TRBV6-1 ASSVQQGREYEQY
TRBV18 ASSPLAGTGELF
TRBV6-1 ASMRQPYEQY
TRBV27 ASSLPGINEQF
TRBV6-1 ASSMEQGYEQY
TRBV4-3 ASSRLGQGRYGYT
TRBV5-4 ASSTSGRGSYEQY
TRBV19 ASSQTGGSGANVLT
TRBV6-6 ASSQTGTEGQPQH
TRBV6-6 ASSLTGTANTGELF
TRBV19 ASSGRDSSYEQY
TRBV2 ASSGQGNQPQH